This TCR beta chain derives from a study of regulatory dendritic cells for organ transplantation. Here immunoSEQ multiplex PCR was the method, and the copy in TCRdb shows in-frame clones only, minus some. The profile covers some 12,000 clones, with about 66% appearing a single time and about 20% taken by the ten largest. CDR3 length: 12 residues. The V gene's germline CDR1 is SQVTM and CDR2 ANQGSEA. The ends lost 8 bases at V and 9 bases at J; junction bases unmatched: 9. V is TRBV29-1 and J is TRBJ2-2, with TRBD2 matching 7 bases. The receptor was derived from a human donor in good health. The specimen sequenced was memory CD8+ T cells from blood. Documented subset: CD45RO+ memory T cells. CDR3: CSQKSGGWELFF. DNA of the CDR3: TGCAGCCAAAAATCCGGGGGGTGGGAGCTGTTTTTT.